This TCR beta chain was sequenced in a study of shared clonotypes between healthy human individuals. The study, taken as a whole, reports: Estimated clonotype richness was generally higher in naive than memory subsets. It was expected that sequencing depth would affect clonotype sharing among donors.

HIV-negative, healthy adults without recent acute infections or vaccinations were the donors. The CDR3 totals 14 residues. V lost 4 bases and J lost 4, with 13 bases in between. The V gene's germline CDR1 is SGHDN and CDR2 FVKESK. Note on this clone: As yet, its antigen is unknown.

Methods used by the authors: ImmunoSEQ output lacked quality scores and full-length reads, limiting matched filtering. Only in-frame clones appear in the TCRdb table, and some are missing; sequencing was by immunoSEQ multiplex PCR. V and J calls and clone size are given by that table; D and trimming were obtained from the DNA. There are 850,000 to 1,100,000 clones in the sample; roughly 80% occur only once, and approximately 0.9% lies in the top ten. Material for sequencing was memory CD4+ T cells from PBMCs. Regarding subset: CD45RA-negative fraction. The clonotype originates from a man aged 18 to 35 in good health. Some clones in this sample may be carry-over from other donors' samples. The chain recombines TRBV14 with TRBJ2-5, with D perhaps assigned TRBD1 or TRBD2 (6 bases each). CDR3 DNA sequence: TGTGCCAGCAGCCTATTACGGGGGCGAGAGACCCAGTACTTC. Translation: CASSLLRGRETQYF.